This note documents a single TCR beta chain sequence. What it binds is not known. This CDR3 has 13 residues. The germline gives CDR1 ENHRY, CDR2 SYGVKD. The V gene lost 8 bases and the J gene lost 0 bases, with 8 bases spanning the gap. This sample was taken from a study of T cell responses to AZD1222 COVID-19 vaccine. Study findings and constraints: Per reports, nearly half of all spike-specific TCRs target regions that are unmutated in variants. Baseline serology detected seropositivity in only six AZD1222 recipients.

Assay used: immunoSEQ multiplex PCR; TCRdb lists only in-frame clones, some missing. The sample's table shows around 150,000 clones. The material sequenced was peripheral blood. The receptor was derived from an adult in good health. The chain links TRBV10-3 to TRBJ1-5; no clear D gene. CDR3 nucleotide sequence: TGTGCCATCGGGCACGATAGCAATCAGCCCCAGCATTTT. Translating it yields CAIGHDSNQPQHF.